This T cell receptor (beta chain) was captured by sequencing in a study of blood T cell repertoires in COVID-19. Assay: immunoSEQ multiplex PCR; the TCRdb copy retains only in-frame clones and omits some. Among approximately 35,000 clones, roughly 80% were seen once, and the ten largest hold over 30%. Germline trimming cut 4 bases from V and 1 base from J; bases unmatched to any gene: 10. In germline, CDR1 is SGDLS, CDR2 YYNGEE. The CDR3 contains 16 residues. Source material: peripheral blood. The TCR was taken from a man older than 75 with acute or convalescent COVID-19. The chain recombines TRBV9 with TRBJ1-2; 7 bases are a match to TRBD1. This CDR3 reads CASSLQGGQRNYGYTF. CDR3 bases: TGTGCCAGCAGCCTTCAGGGGGGACAGCGTAACTATGGCTACACCTTC.